These 27 T cell receptor beta chains were sequenced from one sample in a study of shared clonotypes between healthy human individuals. Clones were sequenced by immunoSEQ multiplex PCR, and TCRdb holds only the in-frame ones, with some missing. This sample has hundreds of thousands of clones; roughly 96% occur once, and the top ten carry under 0.3%. As defined, naive CD8 cells were CD45RO-negative and positively selected for CCR7, with terminally differentiated effector memory CD45RA+ cells excluded. The sequenced sample consisted of naive CD8+ T cells sorted from blood. The receptors shown here come from a man younger than 45 in good health.

Details on this clone: This sample also contains other DNA sequences that code for the same CDR3. The chain recombines TRBV7-7 with TRBJ2-5, with 7 bases lining up with TRBD1. There are 14 residues in the CDR3. Looked up from germline, CDR1 is SSHAT and CDR2 is FNYEAQ (reference sequence). J gave up 4 bases and V 5 bases, and 7 bases lay outside the gene matches. CDR3 sequence: CASSPTGAGETQYF. The CDR3 region has the DNA TGTGCCAGCAGCCCAACAGGGGCAGGAGAGACCCAGTACTTC.

This clone was observed a single time. This chain joins TRBV27 and TRBJ2-7; TRBD2 might be the D (6 bases). The CDR3 runs 14 residues. CDR1 and CDR2 (germline): MNHEY, SMNVEV (reference sequence). V was trimmed by 3 bases and J by 0 bases, leaving 9 bases between them. CDR3 sequence: CASSFARDSYEQYF. CDR3 nucleotide sequence: TGTGCCAGCAGTTTTGCGCGGGACTCCTACGAGCAGTACTTC.

This chain links TRBV29-1 with TRBJ2-1; TRBD2 might be the D (6 bases). The germline V gene encodes CDR1 SQVTM and CDR2 ANQGSEA. CDR3 size: 17 residues. V dropped 4 bases and J dropped 3 bases, with 22 bases sitting between them. The CDR3 spells CSVGGWRGSRFYNEQFF. The DNA of the CDR3 is TGCAGCGTTGGGGGGTGGAGGGGCAGCCGATTCTACAATGAGCAGTTCTTC.

The V call is TRBV7-6, the J call TRBJ2-3; D perhaps matches TRBD1 (6 bases). Trimming removed 7 bases at V and 0 bases at J, with 20 bases between. The CDR3 loop spans 17 amino acids. Germline CDR1 and CDR2: SGHVS and FNYEAQ. The CDR3, as DNA: TGTGCCAGCACCCCAGTCTGGGGGCACGAGAGCACAGATACGCAGTATTTT. Protein product: CASTPVWGHESTDTQYF.

Comments on this clone: An end of the junction does not agree with germline; a read error may underlie this. This rearrangement joins TRBV2 to TRBJ2-1; 9 bases agree with TRBD2. The CDR3 runs 14 residues. Germline V gene lookup returns CDR1 SNHLY and CDR2 FYNNEI. In DNA, the CDR3 is TGTGCCACCAGTCTAGCGGGGAATTACAATGAGCAGTTCTTC. This encodes CATSLAGNYNEQFF.

Only one count was recorded for this clone. V usage is TRBV5-5 and J usage is TRBJ2-7, with 7 bases matching TRBD2. CDR3 length: 12 amino acids. The trim removed 5 bases at V and 5 bases at J, leaving 4 bases unmatched. Germline V gene data show CDR1 as SGHKS and CDR2 as YYEKEE (reference sequence). CDR3 bases: TGTGCCAGCAGGGGAGGGGTCCACGAGCAGTACTTC. This codes for CASRGGVHEQYF. Full variable domain (remainder filled in from reference TRBV5-5 and TRBJ2-7): DAGVTQSPTHLIKTRGQQVTLRCSPISGHKSVSWYQQVLGQGPQFIFQYYEKEERGRGNFPDRFSARQFPNYSSELNVNALLLGDSALYLCASRGGVHEQYFGPGTRLTVT.

V usage is TRBV15 and J usage is TRBJ2-2, with 8 bases lining up with TRBD2. The J segment lost 3 bases and the V segment lost 4 bases, leaving 7 bases of the junction unmatched. The CDR3 runs 16 residues. Germline V gene data show CDR1 as LNHNV and CDR2 as YYDKDF (reference sequence). The CDR3: CATSISGEVYTGELFF. CDR3 DNA: TGTGCCACCAGCATTAGCGGGGAGGTTTACACCGGGGAGCTGTTTTTT. Combining the CDR3 with reference TRBV15 and TRBJ2-2 gives the whole variable domain DAMVIQNPRYQVTQFGKPVTLSCSQTLNHNVMYWYQQKSSQAPKLLFHYYDKDFNNEADTPDNFQSRRPNTSFCFLDIRSPGLGDTAMYLCATSISGEVYTGELFFGEGSRLTVL.

The chain carries TRBV10-1 and TRBJ1-1, with TRBD1 as a possible D gene (5 bases). The CDR3 totals 16 residues. CDR1 and CDR2 from the germline V gene are WNHNN and SYGVQD (reference sequence). The V end lost 6 bases, the J end lost 8 bases, and 25 bases lay between the germline ends. CDR3 coding DNA: TGCGCCAGCAGCCCGAACCCCGACGAAAAGGAGGGGGAAGCTTTCTTT. It codes for CASSPNPDEKEGEAFF.

The gene calls are TRBV5-6 and TRBJ1-2; no clear D. V gave up 4 bases and J gave up 2 bases, with 15 bases separating them. This CDR3 has 15 amino acids. Germline lookup yields CDR1 SGHDT and CDR2 YYEEEE. In DNA form, the CDR3 reads TGTGCCAGCAGCCGGCTCCGGAAGTCCAACTATGGCTACACCTTC. This translates into CASSRLRKSNYGYTF.

The chain employs TRBV4-1 and TRBJ2-7, with TRBD1 as a possible D gene (5 bases). This CDR3 contains 13 residues. Per germline, CDR1 MGHRA and CDR2 YSYEKL. Trimming stripped 4 bases from V and 0 bases from J, with 7 bases between. CDR3 DNA sequence: TGCGCCAGCAGCCCGACAGACTCCTACGAGCAGTACTTC. It yields the protein CASSPTDSYEQYF.

The chain combines TRBV2 with TRBJ1-5, with 9 bases aligning to TRBD1. Germline trimming cut 5 bases from V and 6 bases from J; bases unmatched to any gene: 8. The germline CDR1 and CDR2 sequences are SNHLY and FYNNEI. This CDR3 contains 15 residues. The CDR3, as DNA: TGTGCCAGCAGTCAACCGGGACAGGGATTTCAGCCCCAGCATTTT. This translates into CASSQPGQGFQPQHF.

V is TRBV10-3 and J is TRBJ2-7; D perhaps matches TRBD2 (5 bases). The V end was cut by 4 bases, the J end by 5 bases, with 9 bases between. Germline CDR1 ENHRY, CDR2 SYGVKD. CDR3 size: 12 residues. DNA of the CDR3: TGTGCCATCAGTGCCCCCGGGAACGAGCAGTACTTC. This encodes CAISAPGNEQYF.

The rearrangement uses TRBV5-4 and TRBJ2-7, with a possible D match to TRBD1 (6 bases). The CDR3 totals 15 residues. Per the germline V gene, CDR1 is SGHNT and CDR2 is YYREEE (reference sequence). V was shortened by 0 bases and J by 0 bases, with 10 bases between the two germline ends. The CDR3 DNA sequence: TGTGCCAGCAGCTTGGACCCAGGGGCCTCCTACGAGCAGTACTTC. This sequence encodes CASSLDPGASYEQYF.

The chain combines TRBV7-9 with TRBJ2-2; no clear D. The V gene lost 0 bases and the J gene lost 0 bases, with 14 bases spanning the gap. Germline V gives CDR1 SEHNR, CDR2 FQNEAQ (reference sequence). The CDR3 runs 18 residues. This CDR3 is CASSLAGDGEANTGELFF. In DNA, the CDR3 is TGTGCCAGCAGCTTAGCGGGCGACGGAGAAGCGAACACCGGGGAGCTGTTTTTT.

This clone has just one count. This chain uses TRBV7-6 with TRBJ2-2, with 12 bases fitting TRBD1. The CDR3 contains 18 residues. Germline loops: CDR1 SGHVS, CDR2 FNYEAQ. Trimming took 0 bases from V and 7 from J; bases not matched to a gene: 9. CDR3 DNA sequence: TGTGCCAGCAGCTTAGCGATGGGGACAGGGGGCGCGAACGGGGAGCTGTTTTTT. As protein: CASSLAMGTGGANGELFF.

V is TRBV11-2 and J is TRBJ2-2, with 10 positions matching TRBD2. The germline V gene encodes CDR1 SGHAT and CDR2 FQNNGV. The CDR3 has 16 residues. The J segment lost 2 bases and the V segment lost 4 bases, leaving 4 bases of the junction unmatched. CDR3 coding DNA: TGTGCCAGCAGCTACCTAGCGGGAGATAACACCGGGGAGCTGTTTTTT. Protein: CASSYLAGDNTGELFF.

This chain uses TRBV27 with TRBJ2-1; tentative D call: TRBD2 (7 bases). The V end lost 2 bases, the J end lost 6 bases, and 17 bases lay between the germline ends. The CDR3 spans 16 residues. Germline V lookup: CDR1 MNHEY, CDR2 SMNVEV (reference sequence). For the CDR3, the DNA is TGTGCCAGCAGTTTAAGGGGGGAGGGCCTAGGCAATGAGCAGTTCTTC. Residues: CASSLRGEGLGNEQFF.

As DNA, the CDR3 is TGTGCCAGCAGCGGACTAGCGGGAGGAAGGGTTTACGAGCAGTACTTC. Protein: CASSGLAGGRVYEQYF. The chain combines TRBV13 with TRBJ2-7; 14 bases agree with TRBD2. V was clipped by 5 bases and J by 4 bases; unmatched bases: 7. In germline, CDR1 is PRHDT, CDR2 FYEKMQ (reference sequence). This CDR3 is built from 16 residues.

V gene TRBV6-1 combines with J gene TRBJ2-3; possibly TRBD2 for D (6 bases). From germline, CDR1 is MNHNS and CDR2 SASEGT. The length of the CDR3 is 14 residues. V lost 6 bases, J lost 5 bases, and 15 bases lay in between. The CDR3 sequence: CASSLTSLVDTQYF. CDR3 DNA: TGTGCCAGCAGCCTCACTAGCTTGGTAGATACGCAGTATTTT.

The V call is TRBV7-6, the J call TRBJ2-3; no firm D call. Germline V gene data show CDR1 as SGHVS and CDR2 as FNYEAQ. V was cut by 5 bases and J by 1 base, with 13 bases left in between. This CDR3 spans 15 amino acids. CDR3: CASSHGRTGTDTQYF. The CDR3 DNA follows: TGTGCCAGCAGCCACGGCAGGACGGGCACAGATACGCAGTATTTT.

The chain's CDR3 is CASSAGQYNQPQHF. CDR3 in DNA: TGTGCCAGCTCGGCGGGACAGTACAATCAGCCCCAGCATTTT. The rearrangement links TRBV27 to TRBJ1-5; TRBD1 matches at 7 bases. The CDR3 is 14 amino acids. Unmatched junction bases numbered 7, after V lost 8 bases and J lost 3 bases. Germline-derived CDR1 and CDR2 are MNHEY and SMNVEV (reference sequence).

This chain connects TRBV4-1 to TRBJ1-5; D call uncertain. Looked up from germline, CDR1 is MGHRA and CDR2 is YSYEKL. V gave up 0 bases and J gave up 6 bases, with 12 bases separating them. The CDR3 is made up of 15 amino acids. The CDR3 loop is CASSQDVVLTQPQHF. CDR3 DNA sequence: TGCGCCAGCAGCCAAGATGTGGTTCTCACTCAGCCCCAGCATTTT.

The chain recombines TRBV7-9 with TRBJ2-1, with TRBD2 matching 13 bases. This CDR3 comprises 16 residues. V dropped 3 bases and J dropped 8; count of bases not matched to a gene: 7. Germline lookup yields CDR1 SEHNR and CDR2 FQNEAQ (reference sequence). CDR3 in DNA: TGTGCCAGCAGCTTGACTAGCGGGAGGCTCATGCATGAGCAGTTCTTC. Protein product: CASSLTSGRLMHEQFF. Variable domain in full (rest from reference TRBV7-9 and TRBJ2-1): DTGVSQNPRHKITKRGQNVTFRCDPISEHNRLYWYRQTLGQGPEFLTYFQNEAQLEKSRLLSDRFSAERPKGSFSTLEIQRTEQGDSAMYLCASSLTSGRLMHEQFFGPGTRLTVL.

The chain employs TRBV7-2 and TRBJ2-7; no clear D gene. From germline, CDR1 is SGHTA and CDR2 FQGNSA. Between the trimmed V and J ends, which lost 5 bases and 6 bases, there was a span of 14 bases. This CDR3 is built from 13 residues. The CDR3 loop is CASSRNFWLEQYF. DNA of the CDR3: TGTGCCAGCAGCCGAAACTTTTGGCTCGAGCAGTACTTC.

V gene TRBV10-3 combines with J gene TRBJ1-5; maybe TRBD1 (5 bases). From germline, CDR1 is ENHRY and CDR2 SYGVKD. There are 15 residues in the CDR3. The V end lost 0 bases, the J end lost 6 bases, and 12 bases lay between the germline ends. Written as DNA, the CDR3 is TGTGCCATCAGTGAGTCGGGAAAGGGGACTCAGCCCCAGCATTTT. Its protein is CAISESGKGTQPQHF.

The rearrangement links TRBV9 to TRBJ1-5; 8 bases fit TRBD1. The CDR3 loop spans 13 amino acids. The germline V gene encodes CDR1 SGDLS and CDR2 YYNGEE. Losses at the gene ends were 4 bases for V and 6 bases for J; bases not matched to a gene: 3. The CDR3 nucleotides are TGTGCCAGCAGCCTGACAGGGGCTCAGCCCCAGCATTTT. This sequence encodes CASSLTGAQPQHF.

The chain joins TRBV7-9 to TRBJ1-5; no firm D call. Germline CDR1 and CDR2: SEHNR and FQNEAQ (reference sequence). CDR3 size: 14 residues. Trimming shortened V by 5 bases and J by 0 bases, and 8 bases separated the two germline ends. This CDR3 reads CASSQTASNQPQHF. CDR3 coding DNA: TGTGCCAGCAGCCAGACGGCTAGCAATCAGCCCCAGCATTTT.